This TCR beta chain emerged from a study of T cells in Graves' hyperthyroidism and ophthalmopathy. TCR beta CDR3 sequences were amplified from RNA transcripts. The study used the HTBI primer set for a first-round RT-PCR of the TCR CDR3. From the multiplex PCR reads, TCRdb called clonotypes with MiXCR, one entry per CDR3 protein. Here the sample spans hundreds of thousands of distinct CDR3 sequences, around 38% being singletons. The germline V gene encodes CDR1 SNHLY and CDR2 FYNNEI. The CDR3 is 15 amino acids. Trimming took 3 bases from V and 7 from J, leaving 15 bases between them. This TCR was sampled from a man between 18 and 35 years old with Graves' hyperthyroidism. This sequence joins TRBV2 and TRBJ1-4, with unresolved D. Sample: blood. The CDR3 is CASSEGELAPEKLFF. The CDR3 coding sequence is TGTGCCAGCAGTGAGGGAGAGCTAGCGCCTGAAAAACTGTTTTTT.